Presented here are 20 T cell receptor beta chains from one specimen sequenced in a study of T cell changes during pregnancy in multiple sclerosis. Sequenced by immunoSEQ multiplex PCR; TCRdb stores in-frame clones only, minus some. The sample holds tens of thousands of clones, roughly 92% seen once. The sequencing used peripheral blood, collected after pregnancy. These receptors all stem from a female donor in good health, enrolled as a control in a pregnancy study.

V usage is TRBV15 and J usage is TRBJ2-2; perhaps TRBD1 as D (7 bases). CDR3 length: 16 residues. Germline CDR1 and CDR2: LNHNV and YYDKDF (reference sequence). V lost 4 bases and J lost 6, with 18 bases in between. The CDR3 sequence is CATSNRGTGRSGELFF. The CDR3 DNA is TGTGCCACCAGCAACAGGGGCACAGGGAGGTCCGGGGAGCTGTTTTTT.

The V gene is TRBV10-3, the J gene TRBJ2-7; 14 bases are a match to TRBD2. CDR3 length equals 15 residues. Per germline, CDR1 ENHRY and CDR2 SYGVKD. V shed 3 bases, J shed 6 bases, and the junction held 4 bases outside the gene matches. This chain's CDR3 is CAISERLAGGVEQYF. In DNA form, the CDR3 reads TGTGCCATCAGTGAAAGACTAGCGGGAGGGGTCGAGCAGTACTTC.

The chain joins TRBV28 to TRBJ2-1, with 10 bases aligning to TRBD1. The germline V gene has CDR1 MDHEN and CDR2 SYDVKM. V shed 10 bases, J shed 5 bases, and the junction held 5 bases outside the gene matches. This CDR3 is built from 13 residues. The CDR3 is CATRTGGNNEQFF. The CDR3 coding sequence is TGTGCCACCAGGACAGGGGGAAACAATGAGCAGTTCTTC.

This chain joins TRBV4-3 and TRBJ1-4; D is unresolved. Trimming stripped 3 bases from V and 0 bases from J, with 11 bases between. The CDR3 sequence is 16 residues long. Germline V gene data show CDR1 as LGHNA and CDR2 as YSLEER. Here the CDR3 DNA reads TGCGCCAGCAGCCAGGCAAGACAAGCAACTAATGAAAAACTGTTTTTT. This codes for CASSQARQATNEKLFF.

The chain recombines TRBV10-3 with TRBJ1-2; 10 bases line up with TRBD1. The CDR3 covers 14 residues. Germline lookup yields CDR1 ENHRY and CDR2 SYGVKD. With V trimmed by 6 bases and J by 9 bases, 10 bases remained unmatched. CDR3 sequence: CAIRSLMGQGSYTF. CDR3 sequence (DNA): TGTGCCATCAGGAGCCTAATGGGACAGGGGAGCTACACCTTC.

The chain couples TRBV7-9 to TRBJ2-3, with 9 bases that match TRBD1. Germline CDR1 is SEHNR and CDR2 is FQNEAQ (reference sequence). The CDR3 has 17 amino acids. V trimming: 4 bases; J trimming: 0 bases; junction bases outside the gene matches: 8. The CDR3 coding sequence is TGTGCCAGCAGCTACCCGGACAGGGGCGAGAGCACAGATACGCAGTATTTT. Its protein is CASSYPDRGESTDTQYF.

The chain is built from TRBV19 and TRBJ1-1; a possible D gene is TRBD1 (5 bases). V lost 7 bases, J lost 1 base, and 10 bases lay in between. Germline CDR1 is LNHDA and CDR2 is SQIVND (reference sequence). This CDR3 contains 13 residues. For the CDR3, the DNA is TGTGCCAGTACAATAGGGGAGAACACTGAAGCTTTCTTT. It yields the protein CASTIGENTEAFF.

Written as DNA, the CDR3 is TGTGCCAGCAGCCCTGGACAGGGCGGGTACGAGCAGTACTTC. Its protein product is CASSPGQGGYEQYF. The chain couples TRBV5-4 to TRBJ2-7; 8 bases are a match to TRBD1. Germline V CDR1 and CDR2: SGHNT, YYREEE (reference sequence). With V trimmed by 4 bases and J by 4 bases, 7 bases remained unmatched. The CDR3 sequence is 14 residues long.

V gene TRBV14 combines with J gene TRBJ2-5; 9 nucleotides align to TRBD1. CDR1 is SGHDN and CDR2 is FVKESK in the germline V gene. Unmatched junction bases numbered 9, after V lost 1 base and J lost 6 bases. There are 16 residues in the CDR3. The CDR3 spells CASSQVGTGNSQTQYF. In DNA, the CDR3 is TGTGCCAGCAGCCAAGTCGGGACAGGGAATTCGCAGACCCAGTACTTC.

V and J are TRBV7-6 and TRBJ2-1, with 12 bases lining up with TRBD2. The CDR3 contains 19 residues. V lost 1 base, J lost 0 bases, and 7 bases stayed unmatched. The V gene's germline CDR1 is SGHVS and CDR2 FNYEAQ. The CDR3 here is CASSLVPSGRAFSYNEQFF. The CDR3 nucleotides are TGTGCCAGCAGCTTAGTCCCTAGCGGGAGGGCTTTCTCCTACAATGAGCAGTTCTTC.

The rearrangement uses TRBV30 and TRBJ2-3; 11 positions match TRBD2. In germline, CDR1 is GTSNPN, CDR2 SVGIG (reference sequence). The CDR3 totals 14 residues. CDR3 in DNA: TGTGCTTTGAAACTAGCGGGGGGCACAGATACGCAGTATTTT. Translated: CALKLAGGTDTQYF.

The chain joins TRBV6-4 to TRBJ2-2; unclear D gene. Between the trimmed V and J ends, which lost 0 bases and 1 base, there was a span of 9 bases. The CDR3 length is 16 residues. Germline V gives CDR1 MRHNA, CDR2 SNTAGT. CDR3 nucleotides: TGTGCCAGCAGTGACTCTTTCCGAGAGAACACCGGGGAGCTGTTTTTT. It is translated as CASSDSFRENTGELFF.

The V and J genes are TRBV5-1 and TRBJ2-3; 8 bases are a match to TRBD1. The V gene end was trimmed by 4 bases and the J gene end by 4 bases; junction bases not matched to a gene: 8. The CDR3 runs 15 residues. The germline V gene has CDR1 SGHRS and CDR2 YFSETQ. As DNA, the CDR3 is TGCGCCAGCAGCCCCGACAGGGGTTTACCAGATACGCAGTATTTT. Its protein product is CASSPDRGLPDTQYF. The whole variable domain, filled in from reference TRBV5-1 and TRBJ2-3, reads KAGVTQTPRYLIKTRGQQVTLSCSPISGHRSVSWYQQTPGQGLQFLFEYFSETQRNKGNFPGRFSGRQFSNSRSEMNVSTLELGDSALYLCASSPDRGLPDTQYFGPGTRLTVL.

This clone showed up just once. V gene TRBV5-1 combines with J gene TRBJ2-7; 10 bases agree with TRBD2. The junction had 5 bases not matched to a gene; V was cut back by 3 bases and J by 2 bases. Germline V gene sequence: CDR1 SGHRS, CDR2 YFSETQ. The CDR3 runs 15 residues. The CDR3 loop reads CASSSPLAGPYEQYF. The CDR3 nucleotides are TGCGCCAGCAGCTCCCCACTAGCGGGGCCCTACGAGCAGTACTTC.

V gene TRBV5-1 combines with J gene TRBJ2-1; tentatively, D is TRBD2 (6 bases). V lost 7 bases to trimming and J lost 2 bases, with 13 bases between them. This CDR3 region has 14 residues. Germline CDR1 SGHRS, CDR2 YFSETQ. The CDR3 here is CASYRSGPYNEQFF. Here the CDR3 DNA reads TGCGCCAGCTACAGGAGCGGGCCCTACAATGAGCAGTTCTTC.

The chain is built from TRBV5-1 and TRBJ2-5, with 10 bases that match TRBD2. CDR1 SGHRS and CDR2 YFSETQ come from the germline V gene. V shed 4 bases, J shed 5 bases, and the junction held 8 bases outside the gene matches. CDR3 length: 15 amino acids. CDR3 loop: CASSPNSGRGETQYF. The CDR3 DNA follows: TGCGCCAGCAGCCCCAACAGCGGGAGGGGGGAGACCCAGTACTTC.

The genes are TRBV13 and TRBJ2-7; TRBD1 is a possible D gene (8 bases). The V gene's germline CDR1 is PRHDT and CDR2 FYEKMQ (reference sequence). This CDR3 spans 14 amino acids. With 0 bases removed from V and 7 bases from J, the gap between germline ends came to 13 bases. CDR3 sequence: CASSLGTGGGEQYF. CDR3 in DNA: TGTGCCAGCAGCTTAGGAACAGGGGGAGGGGAGCAGTACTTC.

The V and J genes are TRBV12-5 and TRBJ2-2; 9 bases line up with TRBD2. With 3 bases clipped from V and 4 bases from J, the junction kept 3 bases outside the gene matches. Germline values: CDR1 LGHNT, CDR2 FRNRAP. The CDR3 totals 15 residues. Here the CDR3 reads CASGFGGGGTGELFF. The CDR3 region has the DNA TGTGCTAGTGGTTTTGGCGGGGGGGGCACCGGGGAGCTGTTTTTT.

The DNA for the CDR3 is TGTGCCAGCAGTTTGATCAGGGGGAATTCACCCCTCCACTTT. Encoded protein: CASSLIRGNSPLHF. The V and J genes are TRBV27 and TRBJ1-6, with 7 bases fitting TRBD1. Per the germline V gene, CDR1 is MNHEY and CDR2 is SMNVEV (reference sequence). CDR3 size: 14 residues. After removal of 3 bases from V and 7 bases from J, the junction contained 3 bases not matched to a gene.

This chain connects TRBV4-3 to TRBJ2-1, with 10 bases aligning to TRBD2. The CDR3 is made up of 16 amino acids. V was clipped by 0 bases and J by 8 bases; unmatched bases: 7. CDR1 and CDR2 from the germline V gene are LGHNA and YSLEER. CDR3 DNA sequence: TGCGCCAGCAGCCAAGATCAGGCTAGCGGGAGCGATGAGCAGTTCTTC. As protein: CASSQDQASGSDEQFF.